Following are 9 T cell receptor beta chains from one sample sequenced in a study of radiotherapy plus CTLA-4 blockade in lung cancer. Method: immunoSEQ multiplex PCR; TCRdb's copy keeps in-frame clones and lacks some. The repertoire holds about 97,000 clones, roughly 74% seen once, with 2.5% to 3% in the top ten. Sample: peripheral blood, taken from a patient treated with radiotherapy plus ipilimumab. The receptors stem from a human donor with non-small cell lung cancer who had a partial response to radiotherapy plus ipilimumab. Some clones in this sample may be carry-over from other donors' samples.

This chain joins TRBV28 and TRBJ2-2, with D maybe TRBD1 (5 bases). V lost 1 base, J lost 5 bases, and 8 bases lay in between. Germline CDR1 MDHEN, CDR2 SYDVKM. This CDR3 is 14 amino acids long. As DNA, the CDR3 is TGTGCCAGCAGTTTATCAGGGAAAACCGGGGAGCTGTTTTTT. This gives the protein CASSLSGKTGELFF.

The chain is built from TRBV19 and TRBJ1-2; 7 positions match TRBD1. This CDR3 has 12 amino acids. After removal of 6 bases from V and 6 bases from J, the junction contained 4 bases not matched to a gene. CDR1 and CDR2 (germline): LNHDA, SQIVND (reference sequence). As DNA, the CDR3 is TGTGCCAGTAGCCTCACAGGGGATGGCTACACCTTC. This sequence encodes CASSLTGDGYTF.

The J gene is TRBJ2-3, the V gene TRBV14; possibly TRBD1 for D (8 bases). V gave up 2 bases and J gave up 6 bases, with 15 bases separating them. Germline CDR1 and CDR2: SGHDN and FVKESK. This CDR3 is built from 15 residues. CDR3 sequence reads: CASSQQQGGLDTQYF. CDR3 nucleotides: TGTGCCAGCAGCCAACAACAGGGGGGGTTGGATACGCAGTATTTT.

This chain joins TRBV10-2 and TRBJ2-2; D is undetermined. Trimming shortened V by 4 bases and J by 0 bases, and 15 bases separated the two germline ends. The CDR3 has 17 residues. Germline-derived CDR1 and CDR2 are WSHSY and SAAADI. The CDR3 spells CASSVPAVRTNTGELFF. The CDR3 bases are TGCGCCAGCAGTGTCCCCGCAGTCAGGACGAACACCGGGGAGCTGTTTTTT.

V gene TRBV10-1 combines with J gene TRBJ2-5; 10 bases map to TRBD1. The CDR3 covers 14 residues. In germline, CDR1 is WNHNN, CDR2 SYGVQD (reference sequence). Trimming cost V 0 bases and J 5 bases; bases outside gene matches: 0. The CDR3 bases are TGCGCCAGCAGTGAGTCGGGACAGGGGGAGACCCAGTACTTC. The encoded protein is CASSESGQGETQYF.

The rearrangement uses TRBV28 and TRBJ2-7, with 8 bases aligning to TRBD1. Trimming took 5 bases from V and 4 from J; bases not matched to a gene: 13. The CDR3 totals 16 residues. CDR1 and CDR2 from the germline V gene are MDHEN and SYDVKM. CDR3 sequence: CASSNPPGGAVYEQYF. CDR3 bases: TGTGCCAGCAGTAACCCTCCAGGGGGCGCAGTATACGAGCAGTACTTC.

CDR3 DNA sequence: TGTGCCAGTATGGGCAAGCCATACAGGGCGAACACCGGGGAGCTGTTTTTT. Translation: CASMGKPYRANTGELFF. The chain combines TRBV19 with TRBJ2-2, with TRBD1 as a possible D gene (6 bases). This CDR3 contains 17 residues. CDR1 and CDR2 (germline): LNHDA, SQIVND (reference sequence). V dropped 7 bases and J dropped 0 bases, with 18 bases sitting between them.

The V call is TRBV6-5, the J call TRBJ2-1; 8 bases agree with TRBD2. The germline V gene has CDR1 MNHEY and CDR2 SVGAGI. The CDR3 consists of 16 residues. Trimming at V came to 2 bases and at J to 4 bases, leaving 7 bases not matched to a gene. The CDR3 DNA is TGTGCCAGCAGTTACGCCGCTAGCGGGTTTTACAATGAGCAGTTCTTC. Translating it yields CASSYAASGFYNEQFF.

The chain joins TRBV19 to TRBJ1-2, with D possibly being TRBD1 (6 bases). Deletions cut 3 bases from V and 10 bases from J, with 15 bases between. The germline V gene has CDR1 LNHDA and CDR2 SQIVND (reference sequence). The length of the CDR3 is 13 residues. The CDR3 spells CASSMRGSGIYTF. CDR3 bases: TGTGCCAGTAGTATGAGGGGGTCTGGGATCTACACCTTC.